The 24 T cell receptor beta chains given below trace back to one sample, sequenced in a study of tumor-infiltrating lymphocytes in primary liver carcinoma. TCR beta cDNA was prepared out of roughly 0.45 ug total RNA by means of a constant-region primer. Library construction for TCR beta comprised three nested multiplex PCR rounds performed with slightly modified ARM-PCR. The first two PCR rounds used TRBV1-TRBV30 forward primers with a C-beta reverse primer, 9 to 11 cycles each. TCRdb reprocessed the multiplex PCR reads via MiXCR and lists one record per CDR3 protein. This table holds roughly 57,000 distinct CDR3 sequences, 70% to 85% found once. From roughly 21-30 mg of unsorted bulk tissue, DNA and RNA were co-extracted together. Source material: liver tumor tissue from sampling region 2. Regarding subset: tumor region T2, inferior pole. The receptor source for this set is a man aged 35 to 55 with primary liver carcinoma and hepatitis B virus infection.

At least ten counts were recorded for this clonotype. The V gene is TRBV28, the J gene TRBJ2-2, with a tentative D call TRBD1 (5 bases). V lost 2 bases to trimming and J lost 1 base, with 11 bases between them. This CDR3 has 16 residues. Per germline, CDR1 MDHEN and CDR2 SYDVKM. The CDR3 here is CASSLGVGENTGELFF. In nucleotides, the CDR3 is TGTGCCAGCAGTTTAGGGGTAGGGGAGAACACCGGGGAGCTGTTTTTT.

Of note for this clonotype: One junction end disagrees with the germline gene, perhaps due to a read error. The rearrangement joins TRBV6-5 to TRBJ2-7, with D perhaps TRBD1 (6 bases). The CDR3 sequence is 15 residues long. Germline V CDR1 and CDR2: MNHEY, SVGAGI. CDR3 amino acids: CASSYKDSISYEQYF. CDR3 DNA: TGTGCCAGCAGTTACAAGGACAGCATCTCCTACGAGCAGTATTTC.

A remark on this clonotype: Relative to the germline gene, one junction end is altered; a read error may explain this. V and J are TRBV7-9 and TRBJ1-2; 7 positions match TRBD1. The CDR3 spans 13 residues. CDR1 and CDR2 (germline): SEHNR, FQNEAQ (reference sequence). The CDR3 protein is CANSRDRDVGYTF. The CDR3 nucleotides read TGTGCCAACAGCCGTGACAGGGACGTGGGCTACACCTTC.

Points on this clonotype: The junction departs from the called germline gene at one end, perhaps through a read error. The chain carries TRBV19 and TRBJ2-1; 12 positions match TRBD2. In germline, CDR1 is LNHDA, CDR2 SQIVND (reference sequence). The CDR3 runs 15 residues. The CDR3 DNA reads TGTGCCAATAGTCCTAGGGGACTAGCGGGCAATGAGCAGTTTTTC. Residues: CANSPRGLAGNEQFF.

V and J are TRBV10-3 and TRBJ2-3; 9 nucleotides agree with TRBD1. CDR1 is ENHRY, CDR2 SYGVKD, per germline. The V segment lost 3 bases and the J segment 1 base; nucleotides outside the gene matches: 5. The CDR3 runs 16 residues. CDR3 sequence (DNA): TGTGCCATCAGTGATAGGAGACAGGGGGGCACAGATACGCAGTATTTT. It specifies CAISDRRQGGTDTQYF.

With respect to this clonotype: Relative to the germline gene, one junction end is altered; a read error may explain this. The genes are TRBV7-8 and TRBJ2-5; TRBD1 might be the D (6 bases). The CDR3 is 15 residues long. CDR1 SGHVS and CDR2 FQNEAQ come from the germline V gene. The chain's CDR3 is CTSSLNPQGVETQYF. CDR3 coding DNA: TGTACCAGCAGCTTAAACCCACAGGGAGTAGAGACCCAGTACTTC.

Details on this clonotype: A single base separates this from a much larger clone, so it may be a read error. As the CDR3 is not closed by the conserved phenylalanine or tryptophan, this likely results from a read error. The V call is TRBV28, the J call TRBJ2-3, with D uncertain. This CDR3 has 14 residues. Trimming shortened V by 6 bases and J by 10 bases, and 20 bases separated the two germline ends. Germline V CDR1 and CDR2: MDHEN, SYDVKM. CDR3 sequence reads: CASSLPLGSDSQYC. Here the CDR3 DNA reads TGTGCCAGCAGCCTCCCCCTCGGATCCGATTCGCAGTATTGT.

A few counts support this clonotype. Sequence at one end of the junction differs from germline and may be a read error. The chain links TRBV6-2 or TRBV6-3 to TRBJ2-1; TRBD1 might be the D (6 bases). Germline CDR1 MNHEY, CDR2 SVGEGT. The CDR3 has 15 amino acids. The CDR3 protein is CASSLLDRCYNEPFF. CDR3 coding DNA: TGTGCCAGCAGCTTACTCGACAGGTGCTACAATGAGCCGTTCTTC.

This chain uses TRBV7-9 with TRBJ1-1; the D is unclear. V lost 6 bases to trimming and J lost 5 bases, with 16 bases between them. The germline V gene encodes CDR1 SEHNR and CDR2 FQNEAQ (reference sequence). The CDR3 spans 14 residues. CDR3 residues: CASSVPSPGTEAFF. The CDR3 region has the DNA TGTGCCAGCAGTGTTCCCAGTCCGGGAACTGAAGCTTTCTTT.

The rearrangement joins TRBV4-2 to TRBJ2-1; 8 bases match TRBD2. Trimming removed 1 base from V and 4 bases from J; junction bases left unmatched: 3. CDR1 and CDR2 from the germline V gene are LGHNA and YNFKEQ. CDR3 length: 15 residues. This CDR3 reads CASSQATSEYNEQFF. DNA of the CDR3: TGTGCCAGCAGCCAAGCGACTAGCGAGTACAATGAGCAGTTCTTC.

The sample holds many counts of this clonotype. The chain uses TRBV10-3 and TRBJ1-6; D is possibly TRBD1 (6 bases). The V and J ends lost 4 bases and 5 bases respectively, with 21 bases between them. The CDR3 covers 18 residues. The germline CDR1 and CDR2 sequences are ENHRY and SYGVKD. Written as DNA, the CDR3 is TGTGCCATCAGTGGGGCGAGCGGGGGCGCGTCTAATAATTCACCCCTCCACTTT. It is translated as CAISGASGGASNNSPLHF.

Concerning this clonotype itself: With a much larger clone just one base away, this may be a read error. The rearrangement joins TRBV28 to TRBJ2-3, with 7 bases matching TRBD2. Germline V gives CDR1 MDHEN, CDR2 SYDVKM. The CDR3 runs 15 residues. CDR3 in amino acids: CASTLRAGYTDTQYF. The CDR3 DNA follows: TGTGCCAGCACTTTAAGAGCGGGATACACAGATACGCAGTATTTT.

The V and J genes are TRBV11-2 and TRBJ2-1; TRBD2 agrees at 8 bases. Trimming removed 5 bases from V and 13 bases from J; junction bases left unmatched: 19. The CDR3 has 16 residues. Germline CDR1 is SGHAT and CDR2 is FQNNGV. CDR3 coding DNA: TGTGCCAGCAGCAAGACTCCAGGCGGGGGGAAAGAGACCCAGTTCTTC. This encodes CASSKTPGGGKETQFF.

Remarks on this clonotype: Because it lacks the conserved phenylalanine or tryptophan at the end, this CDR3 is likely a read error. The rearrangement joins TRBV6-1 to TRBJ2-5, with TRBD2 as a possible D gene (5 bases). Germline CDR1 is MNHNS and CDR2 is SASEGT. The CDR3 sequence is 15 residues long. CDR3: CACSTYGIGRKTQYI. CDR3 sequence (DNA): TGTGCCTGCAGCACCTACGGGATAGGGAGAAAGACCCAGTACATC.

A word on this clonotype: Given a much more abundant clone one base away, this may be a read error. The chain joins TRBV30 to TRBJ2-2; 13 nucleotides line up with TRBD2. From germline, CDR1 is GTSNPN and CDR2 SVGIG (reference sequence). The CDR3 runs 14 residues. J was trimmed by 8 bases and V by 3 bases; bases with no gene match: 3. Here the CDR3 reads CAWSRLAGGGELFF. In DNA, the CDR3 is TGTGCCTGGAGCCGACTAGCGGGAGGTGGGGAGCTGTTTTTT.

The gene calls are TRBV29-1 and TRBJ1-3, with TRBD1 matching over 9 bases. The CDR3 has 13 amino acids. The germline CDR1 and CDR2 sequences are SQVTM and ANQGSEA. Here the CDR3 reads CRGQGISGNTIYF. CDR3 coding DNA: TGCAGAGGACAGGGGATATCTGGAAACACCATATATTTT.

As concerns this clonotype: The final CDR3 position lacks the conserved phenylalanine or tryptophan, pointing to a likely read error. The CDR3 bases are TGCAGGGTTTCCGGGACAGGGGCGTCAGATACGCAGTATATC. It codes for CRVSGTGASDTQYI. The V gene is TRBV29-1, the J gene TRBJ2-3, with 10 nucleotides matching TRBD1. Germline-derived CDR1 and CDR2 are SQVTM and ANQGSEA. This CDR3 region has 14 residues.

About this clonotype itself: One base away lies a much larger clone, so this may be a sequencing read error. The chain is built from TRBV5-1 and TRBJ2-7; TRBD2 is a possible D gene (5 bases). This CDR3 has 15 amino acids. Trimming stripped 3 bases from V and 7 bases from J, with 20 bases between. Germline lookup yields CDR1 SGHRS and CDR2 YFSETQ. The CDR3 DNA follows: TGCGCCAGCAGCTATGAGAGAGGGCCGTCGGGTGAGCAGTACTTC. Protein product: CASSYERGPSGEQYF.

On this clonotype itself: A much larger clone differs by one base, so this may be a read error. The chain is built from TRBV5-4 and TRBJ2-6; D remains ambiguous. The CDR3 has 15 residues. Per the germline V gene, CDR1 is SGHNT and CDR2 is YYREEE (reference sequence). The CDR3 sequence is CASSLFVSRANVLTF. CDR3 in DNA: TGTGCCAGCAGCTTGTTCGTCTCTCGGGCCAACGTCCTGACTTTC.

This clonotype occurred many times. The chain recombines TRBV29-1 with TRBJ1-5; 7 bases map to TRBD1. CDR3 length equals 12 residues. V was pared by 4 bases and J by 7 bases, with 4 bases of the junction left unmatched. Germline-derived CDR1 and CDR2 are SQVTM and ANQGSEA. The CDR3 spells CSVGEQGQPQHF. The CDR3 DNA reads as TGCAGCGTTGGGGAACAGGGGCAGCCCCAGCATTTT.

With respect to this clonotype: A much larger clone differs by one base, so this may be a read error. J is TRBJ1-2 and V is TRBV5-1; 8 nucleotides align to TRBD1. Germline assignment: CDR1 SGHRS and CDR2 YFSETQ. There are 21 residues in the CDR3. The CDR3 nucleotides read TGCGTCAGCAGCTCCCCTGGAGGACAGGGACCATCCCGCCGAGCACTCGATGGCTACACCTTC. Its translation: CVSSSPGGQGPSRRALDGYTF.

On this clonotype itself: One end of the junction varies from germline; a read error may be responsible. CDR3 amino acids: CTSIGRLNRLTFF. CDR3 bases: TGTACCAGCATCGGGCGGTTGAACAGGCTGACTTTCTTT. This chain links TRBV28 with TRBJ1-1; the D gene is possibly TRBD1 (5 bases). This CDR3 is 13 amino acids long. Germline V CDR1 and CDR2: MDHEN, SYDVKM. The full variable domain, completed using reference TRBV28 and TRBJ1-1, is DVKVTQSSRYLVKRTGEKVFLECVQDMDHENMFWYRQDPGLGLRLIYFSYDVKMKEKGDIPEGYSVSREKKERFSLILESASTNQTSMYLCTSIGRLNRLTFFGQGTRLTVV.

This clonotype was seen many times. V usage is TRBV29-1 and J usage is TRBJ2-2, with 7 positions matching TRBD1. The CDR3 spans 13 residues. The V segment lost 3 bases and the J segment 6 bases; nucleotides outside the gene matches: 4. Germline V lookup: CDR1 SQVTM, CDR2 ANQGSEA. CDR3 loop: CSVEITGAGELFF. The CDR3 bases are TGCAGCGTTGAGATAACAGGGGCCGGGGAGCTGTTTTTT.

The sample holds a few counts of this clonotype. Here the CDR3 reads CSVEPDRGRQETQYF. As DNA, the CDR3 is TGCAGCGTTGAGCCCGACAGGGGGCGGCAAGAGACCCAGTACTTC. The rearrangement uses TRBV29-1 and TRBJ2-5; 10 bases map to TRBD1. The CDR3 is made up of 15 amino acids. Unmatched junction bases numbered 6, after V lost 3 bases and J lost 2 bases. Germline V gives CDR1 SQVTM, CDR2 ANQGSEA.